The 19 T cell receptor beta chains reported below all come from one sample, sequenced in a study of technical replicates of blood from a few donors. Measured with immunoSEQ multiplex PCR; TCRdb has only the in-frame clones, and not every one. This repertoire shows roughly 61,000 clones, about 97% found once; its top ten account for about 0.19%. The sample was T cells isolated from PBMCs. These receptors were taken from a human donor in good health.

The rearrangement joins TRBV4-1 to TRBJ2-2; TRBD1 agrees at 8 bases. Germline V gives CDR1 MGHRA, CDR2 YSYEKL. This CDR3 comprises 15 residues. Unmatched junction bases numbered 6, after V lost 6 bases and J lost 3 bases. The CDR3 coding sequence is TGCGCCAGCAGATTAGGACAGGGTGACACCGGGGAGCTGTTTTTT. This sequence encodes CASRLGQGDTGELFF.

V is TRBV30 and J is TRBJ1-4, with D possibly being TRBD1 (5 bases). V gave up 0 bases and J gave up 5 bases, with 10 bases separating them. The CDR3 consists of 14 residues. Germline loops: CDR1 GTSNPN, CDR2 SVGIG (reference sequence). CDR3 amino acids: CAWSVGRANEKLFF. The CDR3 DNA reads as TGTGCCTGGAGTGTGGGCAGGGCAAATGAAAAACTGTTTTTT.

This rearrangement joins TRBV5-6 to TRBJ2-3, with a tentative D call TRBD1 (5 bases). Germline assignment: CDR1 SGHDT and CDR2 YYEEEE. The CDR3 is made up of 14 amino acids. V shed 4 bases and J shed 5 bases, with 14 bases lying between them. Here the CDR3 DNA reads TGTGCCAGCAGCCCCGGACAACCCAGAGATACGCAGTATTTT. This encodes CASSPGQPRDTQYF.

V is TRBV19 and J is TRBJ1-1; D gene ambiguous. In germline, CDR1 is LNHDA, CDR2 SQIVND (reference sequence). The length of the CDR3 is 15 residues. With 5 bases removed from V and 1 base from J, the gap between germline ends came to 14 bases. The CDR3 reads CASSGAGGGNTEAFF. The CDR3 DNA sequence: TGTGCCAGTAGTGGTGCGGGAGGAGGGAACACTGAAGCTTTCTTT.

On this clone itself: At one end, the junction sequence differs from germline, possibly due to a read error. CDR3 sequence (DNA): TGTGCCAGCAGTTACTCCGCAAACAAGGAGCAGTTCTTC. Encoded protein: CASSYSANKEQFF. The chain employs TRBV6-5 and TRBJ2-1; D gene uncertain. Germline CDR1 MNHEY, CDR2 SVGAGI. This CDR3 has 13 residues.

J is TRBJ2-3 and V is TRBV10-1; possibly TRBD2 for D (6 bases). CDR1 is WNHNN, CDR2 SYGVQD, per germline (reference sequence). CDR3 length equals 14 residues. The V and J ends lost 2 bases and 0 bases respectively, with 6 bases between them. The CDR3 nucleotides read TGCGCCAGCAGTGAGGGGACTAGCACAGATACGCAGTATTTT. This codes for CASSEGTSTDTQYF.

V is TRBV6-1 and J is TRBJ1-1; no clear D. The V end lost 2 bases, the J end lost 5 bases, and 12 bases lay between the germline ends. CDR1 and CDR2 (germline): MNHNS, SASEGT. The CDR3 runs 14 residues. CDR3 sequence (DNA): TGTGCCAGCAGTGAAAGTGGAGGAAGAACTGAAGCTTTCTTT. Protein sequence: CASSESGGRTEAFF.

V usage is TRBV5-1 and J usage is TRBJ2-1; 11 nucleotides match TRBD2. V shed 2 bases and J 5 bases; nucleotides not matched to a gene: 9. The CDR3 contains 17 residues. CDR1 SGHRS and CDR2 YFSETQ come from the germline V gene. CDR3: CASSFYGPGLADNEQFF. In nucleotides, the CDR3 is TGCGCCAGCAGCTTTTACGGTCCGGGACTAGCGGACAATGAGCAGTTCTTC.

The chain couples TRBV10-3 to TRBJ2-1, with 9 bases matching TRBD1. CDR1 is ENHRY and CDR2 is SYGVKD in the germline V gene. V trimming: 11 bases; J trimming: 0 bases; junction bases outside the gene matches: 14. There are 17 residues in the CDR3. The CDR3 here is CAALPGTGKASYNEQFF. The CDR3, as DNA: TGTGCCGCGCTTCCCGGGACAGGGAAGGCCTCCTACAATGAGCAGTTCTTC.

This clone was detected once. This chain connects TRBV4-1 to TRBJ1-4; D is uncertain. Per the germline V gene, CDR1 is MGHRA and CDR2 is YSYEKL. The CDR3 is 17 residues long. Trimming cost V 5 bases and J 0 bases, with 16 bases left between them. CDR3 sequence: CASSTRRAEATNEKLFF. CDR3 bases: TGCGCCAGCAGCACCAGACGGGCGGAGGCAACTAATGAAAAACTGTTTTTT.

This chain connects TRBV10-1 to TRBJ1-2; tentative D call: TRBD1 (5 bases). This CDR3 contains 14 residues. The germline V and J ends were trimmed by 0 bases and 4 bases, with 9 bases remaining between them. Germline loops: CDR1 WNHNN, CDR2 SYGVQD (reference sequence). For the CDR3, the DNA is TGCGCCAGCAGTGAGTCGACAAGGGGCTATGGCTACACCTTC. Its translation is CASSESTRGYGYTF.

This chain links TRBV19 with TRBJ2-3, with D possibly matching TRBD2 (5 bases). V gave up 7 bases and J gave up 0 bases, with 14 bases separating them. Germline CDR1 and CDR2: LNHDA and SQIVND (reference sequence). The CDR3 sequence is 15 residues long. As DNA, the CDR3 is TGTGCCAGTAATAGGCTAGCCTCTAGCACAGATACGCAGTATTTT. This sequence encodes CASNRLASSTDTQYF.

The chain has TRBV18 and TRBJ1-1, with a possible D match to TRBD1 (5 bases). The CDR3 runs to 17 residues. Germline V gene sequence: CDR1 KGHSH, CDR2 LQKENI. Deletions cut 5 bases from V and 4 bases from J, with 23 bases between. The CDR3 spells CASSDSPTVGRSTEAFF. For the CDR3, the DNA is TGTGCCAGCTCAGACTCACCGACAGTCGGGAGGTCCACTGAAGCTTTCTTT. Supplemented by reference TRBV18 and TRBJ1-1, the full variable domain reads NAGVMQNPRHLVRRRGQEARLRCSPMKGHSHVYWYRQLPEEGLKFMVYLQKENIIDESGMPKERFSAEFPKEGPSILRIQQVVRGDSAAYFCASSDSPTVGRSTEAFFGQGTRLTVV.

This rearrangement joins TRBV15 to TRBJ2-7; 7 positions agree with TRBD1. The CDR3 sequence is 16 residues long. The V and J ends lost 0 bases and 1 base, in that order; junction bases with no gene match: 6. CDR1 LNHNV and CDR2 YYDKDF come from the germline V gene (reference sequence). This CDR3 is CATSRERTGTSYEQYF. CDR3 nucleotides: TGTGCCACCAGCAGAGAACGGACAGGTACGTCCTACGAGCAGTACTTC.

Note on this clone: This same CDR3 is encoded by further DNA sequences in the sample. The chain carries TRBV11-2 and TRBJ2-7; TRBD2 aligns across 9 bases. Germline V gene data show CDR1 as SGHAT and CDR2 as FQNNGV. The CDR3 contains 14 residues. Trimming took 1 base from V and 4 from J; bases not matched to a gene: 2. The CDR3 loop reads CASSLGLAGYEQYF. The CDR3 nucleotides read TGTGCCAGCAGCTTAGGTCTAGCGGGATACGAGCAGTACTTC.

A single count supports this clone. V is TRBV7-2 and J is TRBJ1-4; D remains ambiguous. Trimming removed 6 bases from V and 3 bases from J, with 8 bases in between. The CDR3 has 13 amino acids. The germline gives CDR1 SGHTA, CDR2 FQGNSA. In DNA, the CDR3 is TGTGCCAGCAGTCCGCGGGCTAATGAAAAACTGTTTTTT. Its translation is CASSPRANEKLFF.

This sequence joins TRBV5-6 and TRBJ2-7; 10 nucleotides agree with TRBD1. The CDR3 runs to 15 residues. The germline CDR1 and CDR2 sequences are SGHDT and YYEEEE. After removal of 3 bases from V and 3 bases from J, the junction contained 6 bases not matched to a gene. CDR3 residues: CASSSGTGVFYEQYF. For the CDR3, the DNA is TGTGCCAGCAGCTCTGGGACAGGGGTATTCTACGAGCAGTACTTC.

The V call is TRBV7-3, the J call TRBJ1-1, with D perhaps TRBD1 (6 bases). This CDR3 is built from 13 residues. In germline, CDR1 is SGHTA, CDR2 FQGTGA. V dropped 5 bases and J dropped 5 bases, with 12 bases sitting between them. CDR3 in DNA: TGTGCCAGCAGCACGGACAGTTTTACTGAAGCTTTCTTT. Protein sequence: CASSTDSFTEAFF. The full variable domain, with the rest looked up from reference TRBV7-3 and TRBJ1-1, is GAGVSQTPSNKVTEKGKYVELRCDPISGHTALYWYRQSLGQGPEFLIYFQGTGAADDSGLPNDRFFAVRPEGSVSTLKIQRTERGDSAVYLCASSTDSFTEAFFGQGTRLTVV.

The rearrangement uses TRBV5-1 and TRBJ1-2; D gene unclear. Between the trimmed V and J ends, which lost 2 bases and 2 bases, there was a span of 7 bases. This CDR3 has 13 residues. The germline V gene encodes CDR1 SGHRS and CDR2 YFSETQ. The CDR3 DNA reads TGCGCCAGCAGCTTAATACAGAACTATGGCTACACCTTC. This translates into CASSLIQNYGYTF.